The rows below give T cell receptor beta chains drawn from one sample of a study of shared clonotypes between healthy human individuals. Libraries were prepared by immunoSEQ multiplex PCR; TCRdb keeps only in-frame clonotypes and omits some of them. This table holds 1.4 million to 1.5 million clones, roughly 97% found once. Input material: naive CD4+ T cells sorted from blood. The origin of the receptors is a young man in good health. CDR3s include the opening cysteine and the closing phenylalanine or tryptophan. The order of the fields is clone size, V gene, D gene, J gene, CDR3 DNA, CDR3 protein. D genes are given only for firm matches. Clone size is given for some rows only: seen once, a few or many times, or a class if the clone is expanded.

clone size: once
V gene: TRBV20-1
D gene: TRBD2
J gene: TRBJ2-3
CDR3 DNA: TGCAGTGGGACTAGCCCAGATACGCAGTATTTT
CDR3 protein: CSGTSPDTQYF

clone size: NA
V gene: TRBV7-2
D gene: TRBD2
J gene: TRBJ2-7
CDR3 DNA: TGTGCCAGCAGCGCACTGAGGAGGGGAGCGGGAGGGCGGTTCTACGAGCAGTACTTC
CDR3 protein: CASSALRRGAGGRFYEQYF

clone size: NA
V gene: TRBV11-2
D gene: NA
J gene: TRBJ2-1
CDR3 DNA: TGTGCCAGCAGACCAGGGGACAATGAGCAGTTCTTC
CDR3 protein: CASRPGDNEQFF

clone size: few
V gene: TRBV18
D gene: NA
J gene: TRBJ1-1
CDR3 DNA: TGTGCCAGCTCACCTTTGGGGAACACTGAAGCTTTCTTT
CDR3 protein: CASSPLGNTEAFF

clone size: NA
V gene: TRBV10-3
D gene: NA
J gene: TRBJ2-7
CDR3 DNA: TGTGCCATCAGTAAACGGCAGAGAGGTGGACTCGTCTACGAGCAGTACTTC
CDR3 protein: CAISKRQRGGLVYEQYF

clone size: NA
V gene: TRBV11-3
D gene: NA
J gene: TRBJ2-7
CDR3 DNA: TGTGCCAGCACCGGGAGACAGTCCTACGAGCAGTACTTC
CDR3 protein: CASTGRQSYEQYF

clone size: NA
V gene: TRBV6-5
D gene: NA
J gene: TRBJ2-3
CDR3 DNA: TGTGCCAGCAGTTACTCGCCACTTTCCGTTACAGATACGCAGTATTTT
CDR3 protein: CASSYSPLSVTDTQYF

clone size: NA
V gene: TRBV9
D gene: NA
J gene: TRBJ2-7
CDR3 DNA: TGTGCCAGCAGCCCCCAAGACAGTGGGGTCTACGAGCAGTACTTC
CDR3 protein: CASSPQDSGVYEQYF

clone size: NA
V gene: TRBV7-8
D gene: NA
J gene: TRBJ2-7
CDR3 DNA: TGTGCCAGCAGCTTAATGGGAGGGCAGTACTTC
CDR3 protein: CASSLMGGQYF

clone size: NA
V gene: TRBV7-9
D gene: TRBD1
J gene: TRBJ1-5
CDR3 DNA: TGTGCCAGCAGCCCCATTCAAGTCGACAGGGTGAGCAATCAGCCCCAGCATTTT
CDR3 protein: CASSPIQVDRVSNQPQHF